This T cell receptor beta chain was captured by sequencing in a study of human thymus T cells. Details on this clone: Antigen: not known.

All available leukocytes, rather than a set cell count, yielded the blood DNA. The data were produced by immunoSEQ multiplex PCR, yet TCRdb's version contains in-frame clones alone and is incomplete. The sample carries roughly 60,000 clones, nearly 95% recorded once. General study results and limits: V and J gene usage appeared biased in thymic and blood repertoires.

Trimming removed 2 bases from V and 7 bases from J, with 12 bases in between. Looked up from germline, CDR1 is MDHEN and CDR2 is SYDVKM. The length of the CDR3 is 13 residues. The gene calls are TRBV28 and TRBJ2-7; possibly TRBD2 for D (5 bases). Input material: blood. This TCR was recovered from a boy under two years old with a congenital heart defect but otherwise immunologically healthy. CDR3 DNA: TGTGCCAGCAGTTTAAGAGGGTTGGGAGAGCAGTACTTC. Its protein is CASSLRGLGEQYF. The variable domain in full, with the rest retrieved from reference TRBV28 and TRBJ2-7, is DVKVTQSSRYLVKRTGEKVFLECVQDMDHENMFWYRQDPGLGLRLIYFSYDVKMKEKGDIPEGYSVSREKKERFSLILESASTNQTSMYLCASSLRGLGEQYFGPGTRLTVT.